A selection of T cell receptor beta chains follows, all from one sample in a study of cytomegalovirus exposure and HLA in healthy donors. The assay was immunoSEQ multiplex PCR, and TCRdb's table has in-frame clones only and misses some. This table has 200,000 to 250,000 clones, about 85% appearing once. Input material: PBMCs. These receptors were obtained from a human donor in good health. CDR3s include the opening cysteine and the closing phenylalanine or tryptophan. D genes are given only for firm matches. Rows give clone size only sometimes, using once, few, many, or a class for an expanded clone.

j_gene | v_gene | d_gene | abundance | CDR3aa | CDR3nt
TRBJ2-7 | TRBV2 | . | few | CASSASSPQYF | TGTGCCAGCAGCGCATCTAGTCCGCAGTACTTC
TRBJ1-3 | TRBV7-9 | . | . | CASSYESGNTIYF | TGTGCCAGCAGCTATGAGAGTGGAAACACCATATATTTT
TRBJ2-7 | TRBV7-2 | TRBD2 | once | CASSSSGISYEQYF | TGTGCCAGCAGCTCTAGCGGGATATCCTACGAGCAGTACTTC
TRBJ2-4 | TRBV4-1 | . | . | CASSDPGHSIYIQYF | TGCGCCAGCAGCGATCCGGGACATTCCATCTACATTCAGTACTTC
TRBJ2-2 | TRBV9 | TRBD1 | . | CASSGYYRGGELFF | TGTGCCAGCAGCGGGTACTACAGGGGCGGGGAGCTGTTTTTT
TRBJ2-7 | TRBV2 | TRBD1 | . | CASRDRVVHEQYF | TGTGCCAGCAGGGACAGGGTAGTGCACGAGCAGTACTTC
TRBJ2-2 | TRBV6-4 | . | . | CASSQGTGNTGELFF | TGTGCCAGCAGCCAAGGGACTGGGAACACCGGGGAGCTGTTTTTT
TRBJ2-7 | TRBV6-4 | TRBD2 | . | CASSDDAGGASYEQYF | TGTGCCAGCAGTGATGATGCGGGGGGTGCCAGCTACGAGCAGTACTTC
TRBJ2-7 | TRBV7-9 | TRBD1 | . | CSSSLTGAGVSYEQYF | TGTTCCAGCAGCTTAACAGGGGCAGGGGTCTCCTACGAGCAGTACTTC
TRBJ1-3 | TRBV19 | . | . | CASSQAELFGNTIYF | TGTGCCAGTAGTCAGGCTGAGTTATTCGGAAACACCATATATTTT
TRBJ2-1 | TRBV5-5 | TRBD2 | . | CASSEGLAGGPGEQFF | TGTGCCAGCAGCGAAGGACTAGCGGGAGGGCCAGGTGAGCAGTTCTTC
TRBJ2-1 | TRBV5-1 | . | . | CASSLGKGQGSYNEQFF | TGCGCCAGCAGCTTGGGTAAGGGTCAGGGAAGCTACAATGAGCAGTTCTTC
TRBJ1-1 | TRBV7-9 | . | . | CASSLARGGNTEAFF | TGTGCCAGCAGCTTAGCGAGGGGAGGGAACACTGAAGCTTTCTTT
TRBJ1-3 | TRBV9 | . | . | CASSVGPTGWGNTIYF | TGTGCCAGCAGCGTAGGGCCCACAGGGTGGGGAAACACCATATATTTT
TRBJ2-7 | TRBV5-5 | TRBD2 | few | CASSLGGLAGVYEQYF | TGTGCCAGCAGCTTGGGGGGCCTAGCGGGAGTCTACGAGCAGTACTTC
TRBJ1-5 | TRBV14 | . | . | CASSLQGNQPQHF | TGTGCCAGCAGCCTGCAGGGGAATCAGCCCCAGCATTTT
TRBJ2-5 | TRBV27 | TRBD2 | . | CASSFGLAGGETQYF | TGTGCCAGCAGTTTCGGACTAGCGGGAGGTGAGACCCAGTACTTC
TRBJ2-5 | TRBV9 | . | . | CASSGLNQETQYF | TGTGCCAGCAGCGGACTCAACCAAGAGACCCAGTACTTC
TRBJ1-1 | TRBV7-8 | TRBD1 | . | CASSGRDRVNTEAFF | TGTGCCAGCAGCGGCCGGGACAGAGTGAACACTGAAGCTTTCTTT
TRBJ2-1 | TRBV4-1 | TRBD2 | . | CASSQDSGLAHNEQFF | TGCGCCAGCAGCCAAGATTCGGGACTAGCTCACAATGAGCAGTTCTTC
TRBJ2-7 | TRBV11-2 | . | . | CASSIRGGQSSYEQYF | TGTGCCAGCAGCATCCGGGGGGGACAGAGCTCCTACGAGCAGTACTTC
TRBJ1-5 | TRBV28 | . | . | CASSSEEYSNQPQHF | TGTGCCAGCAGTTCAGAGGAATATAGCAATCAGCCCCAGCATTTT
TRBJ1-2 | TRBV2 | TRBD1 | few | CASSPGTGENYGYTF | TGTGCCAGCAGTCCCGGGACAGGGGAAAACTATGGCTACACCTTC
TRBJ2-1 | TRBV5-4 | TRBD1 | . | CASSSRDRAYNEQFF | TGTGCCAGCAGTAGCCGGGACAGGGCGTACAATGAGCAGTTCTTC
TRBJ2-3 | TRBV28 | TRBD2 | . | CASSPPAGRAVDTQYF | TGTGCCAGCAGTCCCCCGGCAGGGAGGGCAGTAGATACGCAGTATTTT
TRBJ1-2 | TRBV4-1 | . | . | CASSQQGGYGYTF | TGCGCCAGCAGCCAACAGGGTGGCTATGGCTACACCTTC
TRBJ1-5 | TRBV6-5 | TRBD1 | . | CASSYRGGGQPQHF | TGTGCCAGCAGTTACCGAGGGGGCGGGCAGCCCCAGCATTTT
TRBJ1-5 | TRBV15 | . | . | CATSGQLNQPQHF | TGTGCCACCAGCGGCCAGTTAAATCAGCCCCAGCATTTT
TRBJ2-7 | TRBV6-4 | . | . | CASSDRAGTYEQYF | TGTGCCAGCAGTGACCGGGCAGGGACATACGAGCAGTACTTC
TRBJ2-1 | TRBV7-2 | TRBD1 | few | CASSVGQGVGSEQFF | TGTGCCAGCAGCGTGGGACAGGGGGTTGGTAGTGAGCAGTTCTTC
TRBJ2-6 | TRBV5-1 | TRBD1 | . | CASSLAARGSAGANVLTF | TGCGCCAGCAGCTTGGCCGCCAGGGGGAGTGCTGGGGCCAACGTCCTGACTTTC
TRBJ1-2 | TRBV2 | . | . | CASSVGLGPYGYTF | TGTGCCAGCAGTGTTGGCTTGGGGCCCTATGGCTACACCTTC
TRBJ1-4 | TRBV5-7 | . | . | CASSLEPGVEKLFF | TGTGCCAGCAGCTTAGAGCCAGGGGTTGAAAAACTGTTTTTT
TRBJ2-2 | TRBV10-1 | TRBD2 | . | CASSPVVRGRGIGELFF | TGCGCCAGCAGTCCCGTCGTGCGCGGGAGGGGTATCGGGGAGCTGTTTTTT
TRBJ2-1 | TRBV7-9 | . | . | CASSPAASYNEQFF | TGTGCCAGCAGCCCAGCGGCATCCTACAATGAGCAGTTCTTC
TRBJ2-1 | TRBV27 | . | . | CASSLNTYSYNEQFF | TGTGCCAGCAGTTTAAACACGTACTCCTACAATGAGCAGTTCTTC
TRBJ1-1 | TRBV9 | TRBD1 | . | CASSAGQTLNTEAFF | TGTGCCAGCAGCGCGGGACAGACTCTGAACACTGAAGCTTTCTTT
TRBJ1-1 | TRBV4-1 | . | . | CASSHPLQGTEAFF | TGCGCCAGCAGCCACCCCTTGCAGGGCACTGAAGCTTTCTTT
TRBJ2-7 | TRBV29-1 | TRBD2 | . | CSVGLAGGGYEQYF | TGCAGCGTTGGACTAGCGGGAGGAGGCTACGAGCAGTACTTC
TRBJ2-1 | TRBV6-6 | TRBD1 | . | CASSYFQGARNEQFF | TGTGCCAGCAGTTACTTTCAGGGGGCGCGGAATGAGCAGTTCTTC